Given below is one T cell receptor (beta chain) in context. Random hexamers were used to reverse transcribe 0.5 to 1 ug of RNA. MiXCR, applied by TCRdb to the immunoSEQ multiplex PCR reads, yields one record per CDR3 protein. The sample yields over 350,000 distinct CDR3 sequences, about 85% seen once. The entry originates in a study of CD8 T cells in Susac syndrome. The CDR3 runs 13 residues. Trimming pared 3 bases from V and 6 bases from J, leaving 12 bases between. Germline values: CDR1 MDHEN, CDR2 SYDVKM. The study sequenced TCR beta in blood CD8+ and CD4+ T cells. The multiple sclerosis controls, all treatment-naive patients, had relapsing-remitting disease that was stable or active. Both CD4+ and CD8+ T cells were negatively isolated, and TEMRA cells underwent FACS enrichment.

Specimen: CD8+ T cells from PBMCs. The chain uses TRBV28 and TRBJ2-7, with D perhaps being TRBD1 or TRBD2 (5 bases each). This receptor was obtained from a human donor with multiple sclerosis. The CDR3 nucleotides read TGTGCCAGCAGTTTGAGGGGATTCGGCGAGCAGTACTTC. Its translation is CASSLRGFGEQYF.